One sample yielded the 9 T cell receptor beta chains listed below, sequenced in a study of tissue T cells after allogeneic stem cell transplantation. Regarding time point: mouse harvest day 7 after allogeneic transplant. Each mouse received 10^7 T-cell-depleted marrow cells plus 10^6 splenic CD5+ T cells by tail vein. Generated by immunoSEQ multiplex PCR, the TCRdb table keeps only in-frame clones and is missing some. This sample has about 5,800 clones; approximately 48% occur once, and the top ten carry roughly 3%. Sequencing was performed on skin. All receptors derive from a female BALB/c mouse given C57BL/6 T cells with graft-versus-host disease after an allogeneic hematopoietic cell transplant.

In its sample, this clone ranks as medium-sized. All gene names here are mouse names. The CDR3 end lies 1 residue beyond the end of the read and is filled in from the germline J gene. The chain employs TRBV23 and TRBJ1-5. CDR3 size: 13 residues. From germline, CDR1 is KGHTA and CDR2 FQNQQP. The CDR3 bases that were read are TGCTCCAGCAGTCAAAATAACAACCAGGCTCCGCTT. Its translation: CSSSQNNNQAPL. The whole CDR3 reads CSSSQNNNQAPLF.

This clone came up once. The genes and germline here are from mouse. The missing CDR3 end, 1 residue past where the read stops, is filled in from the germline J gene. The chain employs TRBV3 and TRBJ2-3; 8 nucleotides agree with TRBD1. V lost 6 bases, J lost 0 bases, and 5 bases stayed unmatched. The CDR3 runs to 15 residues. The V gene's germline CDR1 is SNHLY and CDR2 FYNGKV (reference sequence). The CDR3 reads CASRRQGKSAETLYF. The CDR3 bases that were read are TGTGCCAGCAGACGACAGGGGAAGAGTGCAGAAACGCTGTAT.

Relative to its sample, this clone is medium-sized (0.01 to 0.1%). Genes and germline are mouse. The CDR3 end is not reached by the read, which stops 1 residue before it; the germline J gene fills it in. V is TRBV2 and J is TRBJ2-5; D is unresolved. Trimming stripped 0 bases from V and 0 bases from J, with 4 bases between. The CDR3 consists of 14 residues. CDR1 and CDR2 (germline): LGHNA, YSYQKL. The CDR3 protein is CASSQDRNQDTQYF. CDR3 bases read: TGTGCCAGCAGCCAAGACAGAAACCAAGACACCCAGTAC.

Comment on this clone: All gene names here are mouse names. The read falls 1 residue short of the CDR3 end, and the missing part is taken from the germline J gene. V is TRBV26 and J is TRBJ2-7; a possible D gene is TRBD1 (6 bases). The CDR3 is 12 residues long. Germline lookup yields CDR1 KGHPV and CDR2 FQNQEV (reference sequence). V was cut by 5 bases and J by 3 bases, with 8 bases left in between. The CDR3: CASSWDNYEQYF. The part of the CDR3 DNA that was read is TGTGCCAGCAGTTGGGACAACTATGAACAGTAC.

Comment on this clone: The gene names here belong to mouse. Coverage ceases 1 residue before the CDR3 finishes, and the germline J gene fills in the end. This chain joins TRBV13-1 and TRBJ1-2, with 7 nucleotides matching TRBD1. The CDR3 totals 14 residues. Germline values: CDR1 NSHNY, CDR2 SYGAGN. The ends lost 0 bases at V and 2 bases at J; junction bases unmatched: 1. The sequenced part of the CDR3 DNA is TGTGCCAGCAGTGATGCGACAGGGAACTCCGACTACACC. Its translation: CASSDATGNSDYT. The CDR3, in full, reads CASSDATGNSDYTF.

A few counts support this clone. Each gene name is a mouse one. The read halts 1 residue ahead of the CDR3 end, with the missing end drawn from the germline J gene. The chain links TRBV26 to TRBJ2-3; a possible D gene is TRBD1 (6 bases). Deletions cut 4 bases from V and 0 bases from J, with 8 bases between. CDR3 length: 14 amino acids. The germline V gene has CDR1 KGHPV and CDR2 FQNQEV (reference sequence). CDR3 loop: CASSQGQSAETLYF. The part of the CDR3 DNA that was read is TGTGCCAGCAGTCAGGGACAAAGTGCAGAAACGCTGTAT.

Note on this clone: Gene names are mouse gene names. Read sequence stops 1 residue before the CDR3 end, and the germline J gene provides the missing end. This chain uses TRBV23 with TRBJ1-6. TRBJ1-6 is an ORF, and what it does is uncertain. The CDR3 covers 17 residues. Germline V gene lookup returns CDR1 KGHTA and CDR2 FQNQQP. CDR3 DNA, as far as it was read: TGCTCCAGCAGTCAATCGGGGGGAAATTCCTATAATTCGCCCCTCTAC. Protein sequence: CSSSQSGGNSYNSPLY. The whole CDR3 region reads CSSSQSGGNSYNSPLYF.

A remark on this clone: Mouse names are used for the genes. The CDR3 end is not reached by the read, which stops 1 residue before it; the germline J gene fills it in. This chain joins TRBV13-3 and TRBJ2-1; the match to TRBD2 covers 9 bases. Germline values: CDR1 NNHDY, CDR2 SYVADS. The CDR3 contains 15 residues. Losses at the gene ends were 4 bases for V and 0 bases for J; bases not matched to a gene: 2. CDR3 DNA, as far as it was read: TGTGCCAGCAGTCCCTGGGGGGGTAACTATGCTGAGCAGTTC. The encoded protein is CASSPWGGNYAEQF. The whole CDR3 is CASSPWGGNYAEQFF.

Remarks on this clone: Germline and genes here are mouse. The read ends 1 residue before the CDR3 terminus; that terminus is restored from the germline J gene. V and J are TRBV23 and TRBJ2-5. Germline-derived CDR1 and CDR2 are KGHTA and FQNQQP. The CDR3 length is 15 residues. CDR3 DNA, as far as it was read: TGCTCCAGCAGTCAATGGGGATTTAACCAAGACACCCAGTAC. As protein: CSSSQWGFNQDTQY. The full CDR3 protein reads CSSSQWGFNQDTQYF.